The rows below give T cell receptor beta chains drawn from one sample of a study of blood T cell repertoires in COVID-19. TCRdb's table, derived via immunoSEQ multiplex PCR, lists solely in-frame clones and lacks some. The table has about 400,000 clones, over 75% seen once. The source material was PBMCs or T cells enriched from blood (not recorded which). The receptors come from a man in his forties in a cohort exposed to, infected with or recovered from COVID-19 (not recorded which). Each CDR3 is given with its conserved first and last residue. A D gene is named only where the DNA matches it firmly. A clone size is listed for some rows: how often the clone was seen (once, few, many), or a class if it is expanded.

13,.,TRBV11-3,.,TRBJ2-7,CASSYSPRDEQYF,TGTGCCAGCAGCTACTCTCCTCGGGATGAGCAGTACTTC
13,.,TRBV10-3,.,TRBJ1-3,CAISRESGNTIYF,TGTGCCATCAGTCGCGAGTCTGGAAACACCATATATTTT
16,TRBD2,TRBV19,.,TRBJ2-7,CASSPGGTSGDYEQYF,TGTGCCAGTAGTCCCGGAGGGACTAGCGGGGACTACGAGCAGTACTTC
17,.,TRBV20-1,.,TRBJ1-5,CSASVGGAPHSNQPQHF,TGCAGTGCTAGTGTTGGAGGGGCTCCTCATAGCAATCAGCCCCAGCATTTT
17,TRBD1,TRBV6-6,.,TRBJ1-2,CASSRPWTGQTNYGYTF,TGTGCCAGCAGCCGACCTTGGACAGGCCAAACGAACTATGGCTACACCTTC
14,.,TRBV2,.,TRBJ2-3,CASSEGLSTDTQYF,TGTGCCAGCAGTGAGGGACTTAGCACAGATACGCAGTATTTT
16,.,TRBV11-2,few,TRBJ2-2,CASSFPRELVTGELFF,TGTGCCAGCAGCTTTCCCCGGGAATTGGTCACCGGGGAGCTGTTTTTT
16,.,TRBV18,.,TRBJ1-1,CASSPDSAGVGTEAFF,TGTGCCAGCTCACCAGATTCCGCGGGGGTGGGGACTGAAGCTTTCTTT
14,TRBD2,TRBV5-1,once,TRBJ2-7,CASSLVLADYEQYF,TGCGCCAGCAGCTTGGTACTAGCGGACTACGAGCAGTACTTC
14,TRBD2,TRBV28,once,TRBJ2-1,CASRSGTSVHEQFF,TGTGCCAGCAGGTCCGGGACTAGCGTCCATGAGCAGTTCTTC
15,TRBD2,TRBV7-2,.,TRBJ2-1,CASSLWTSTYNEQFF,TGTGCCAGCAGCTTATGGACTAGCACTTACAATGAGCAGTTCTTC
11,.,TRBV5-5,.,TRBJ1-2,CASSPEVGYTF,TGTGCCAGCAGCCCCGAGGTCGGCTACACCTTC
14,.,TRBV28,.,TRBJ2-7,CASSLWASSGEQYF,TGTGCCAGCAGTTTATGGGCTAGCTCTGGCGAGCAGTACTTC
14,TRBD1,TRBV19,.,TRBJ2-2,CASTWTGNTGELFF,TGTGCCAGTACCTGGACAGGGAACACCGGGGAGCTGTTTTTT
20,TRBD2,TRBV7-8,.,TRBJ2-7,CASSLALRLVIAGYSYEQYF,TGTGCCAGCAGCTTAGCGCTTCGTCTCGTCATAGCGGGATACTCCTACGAGCAGTACTTC
14,.,TRBV28,.,TRBJ1-5,CASKQGISNQPQHF,TGTGCCAGTAAACAGGGTATCAGCAATCAGCCCCAGCATTTT
15,TRBD2,TRBV5-1,.,TRBJ2-7,CASSLAGLRSYEQYF,TGCGCCAGCAGCCTAGCGGGACTCCGCTCCTACGAGCAGTACTTC
17,TRBD1,TRBV19,.,TRBJ1-1,CASSKAGTGGRVTEAFF,TGTGCCAGTAGTAAGGCCGGGACAGGGGGCAGGGTTACTGAAGCTTTCTTT
15,TRBD2,TRBV19,.,TRBJ2-1,CATHSAGGPRNEQFF,TGTGCCACCCACTCAGCGGGAGGGCCTAGGAATGAGCAGTTCTTC
14,.,TRBV24-1,.,TRBJ1-1,CATRAGEKNTEAFF,TGTGCCACCAGGGCAGGCGAGAAGAACACTGAAGCTTTCTTT
14,.,TRBV14,.,TRBJ2-7,CASSPELDSYEQYF,TGTGCCAGCAGCCCGGAGCTTGACTCCTACGAGCAGTACTTC
14,TRBD2,TRBV2,once,TRBJ2-3,CASSERGSTDTQYF,TGTGCCAGCAGTGAGCGGGGGAGCACAGATACGCAGTATTTT
18,TRBD1,TRBV27,.,TRBJ2-6,CASSATRDRGPGANVLTF,TGTGCCAGCAGTGCAACCCGGGACAGGGGGCCGGGGGCCAACGTCCTGACTTTC
15,TRBD1,TRBV6-1,.,TRBJ1-2,CASSDQPGTGYGYTF,TGTGCCAGCAGTGACCAGCCAGGGACAGGCTATGGCTACACCTTC
15,TRBD2,TRBV27,once,TRBJ2-7,CASSLRGLAGDEQYF,TGTGCCAGCAGTTTACGGGGACTAGCGGGAGACGAGCAGTACTTC
14,.,TRBV5-1,.,TRBJ1-1,CASSRDGQNTEAFF,TGCGCCAGCAGCAGAGATGGACAAAACACTGAAGCTTTCTTT
16,TRBD1,TRBV5-1,.,TRBJ1-6,CASSNRDRATNSPLHF,TGCGCCAGCAGCAATAGGGACAGGGCTACGAATTCACCCCTCCACTTT
14,TRBD1,TRBV2,.,TRBJ1-6,CASTGTGVSSPLHF,TGTGCCAGCACAGGGACAGGGGTTAGTTCACCCCTCCACTTT
15,TRBD1,TRBV4-1,once,TRBJ1-2,CASSRPGQTSYGYTF,TGCGCCAGCAGCCGACCGGGACAGACCAGCTATGGCTACACCTTC
13,.,TRBV12-5,.,TRBJ2-5,CASGLARGETQYF,TGTGCTAGTGGTTTGGCACGAGGAGAGACCCAGTACTTC
16,.,TRBV9,.,TRBJ2-1,CASRGGGGSSYNEQFF,TGTGCCAGCAGGGGAGGTGGGGGAAGCTCCTACAATGAGCAGTTCTTC
18,TRBD2,TRBV6-1,.,TRBJ2-1,CASSDQRLAGRLWNEQFF,TGTGCCAGCAGTGACCAAAGACTAGCGGGGAGGCTGTGGAATGAGCAGTTCTTC
13,TRBD1,TRBV2,few,TRBJ1-2,CASRKTGGDGYTF,TGTGCCAGCAGAAAAACAGGGGGTGATGGCTACACCTTC
17,TRBD1,TRBV4-1,few,TRBJ1-6,CASSQERLGQRNSPLHF,TGCGCCAGCAGCCAAGAACGCTTGGGACAGCGTAATTCACCCCTCCACTTT
15,.,TRBV21-1,.,TRBJ2-4,CASSKEGTGKNIQYF,TGTGCCAGCAGCAAAGAGGGGACAGGGAAAAACATTCAGTACTTC
14,TRBD2,TRBV7-3,.,TRBJ2-1,CASSLDPSGRLQFF,TGTGCCAGCAGCTTAGATCCTAGCGGGAGGCTGCAGTTCTTC
14,.,TRBV19,few,TRBJ1-3,CASSMQVSGNTIYF,TGTGCCAGTAGCATGCAGGTCTCTGGAAACACCATATATTTT
14,TRBD2,TRBV27,.,TRBJ2-4,CASSFSRTSGIQYF,TGTGCCAGCAGTTTCTCCCGGACTAGCGGTATTCAGTACTTC
13,.,TRBV19,.,TRBJ2-7,CASSTSGRYEQYF,TGTGCCAGTAGTACCTCAGGGCGTTACGAGCAGTACTTC
16,.,TRBV11-2,.,TRBJ1-3,CASSIVQGRSGNTIYF,TGTGCCAGCAGCATAGTCCAGGGCCGCTCTGGAAACACCATATATTTT
15,.,TRBV5-4,.,TRBJ1-3,CASSLGATSGNTIYF,TGTGCCAGCAGCTTGGGGGCAACCTCTGGAAACACCATATATTTT
19,.,TRBV15,.,TRBJ2-4,CATSREAIGGSVAKNIQYF,TGTGCCACCAGCAGAGAGGCTATTGGCGGGTCAGTAGCCAAAAACATTCAGTACTTC
12,.,TRBV28,.,TRBJ1-5,CASTSGNQPQHF,TGTGCCAGCACCTCAGGGAATCAGCCCCAGCATTTT
16,.,TRBV6-5,.,TRBJ2-4,CASSYGPGSAKNIQYF,TGTGCCAGCAGTTACGGCCCAGGATCAGCCAAAAACATTCAGTACTTC
15,TRBD1,TRBV9,.,TRBJ2-1,CASSSGDSVVNEQFF,TGTGCCAGCAGCTCCGGGGACAGCGTCGTCAATGAGCAGTTCTTC
13,.,TRBV30,.,TRBJ1-2,CAWSRRSLYGYTF,TGTGCCTGGAGCCGCCGGAGCCTCTATGGCTACACCTTC
17,.,TRBV19,.,TRBJ2-1,CASSIEGRRSSYNEQFF,TGTGCCAGTAGTATAGAGGGTCGTAGGAGCTCCTACAATGAGCAGTTCTTC
15,TRBD1,TRBV7-2,.,TRBJ1-2,CASSSARGLSYGYTF,TGTGCCAGCAGCTCAGCCAGGGGGCTCAGCTATGGCTACACCTTC
16,TRBD2,TRBV9,.,TRBJ2-5,CASSVATRAGGETQYF,TGTGCCAGCAGCGTAGCTACAAGGGCGGGGGGAGAGACCCAGTACTTC